Listed here are 3 T cell receptor beta chains from one sample, sequenced in a study of blood T cell repertoires in COVID-19. Clones were sequenced by immunoSEQ multiplex PCR, and TCRdb holds only the in-frame ones, with some missing. The data show about 76,000 clones, approximately 86% seen once. Sequencing input: peripheral blood. Source of these receptors: a human donor in a cohort sampled during active COVID-19.

The gene calls are TRBV7-9 and TRBJ2-7; 9 bases fit TRBD1. This CDR3 has 15 residues. CDR1 and CDR2 from the germline V gene are SEHNR and FQNEAQ (reference sequence). Trimming removed 1 base from V and 2 bases from J; junction bases left unmatched: 3. In DNA form, the CDR3 reads TGTGCCAGCAGCTTAGGCGGACAGGGGACCTACGAGCAGTACTTC. The encoded protein is CASSLGGQGTYEQYF.

This rearrangement joins TRBV5-1 to TRBJ2-2, with 9 bases aligning to TRBD1. There are 14 residues in the CDR3. CDR1 SGHRS and CDR2 YFSETQ come from the germline V gene. After removal of 3 bases from V and 6 bases from J, the junction contained 3 bases not matched to a gene. The CDR3 loop reads CASSSGQGSGELFF. The CDR3 nucleotides are TGCGCCAGCAGCTCCGGACAGGGGTCCGGGGAGCTGTTTTTT.

The chain is built from TRBV5-6 and TRBJ2-1; D unclear. The CDR3 contains 11 residues. Per germline, CDR1 SGHDT and CDR2 YYEEEE. Between the trimmed V and J ends, which lost 0 bases and 9 bases, there was a span of 4 bases. CDR3 DNA: TGTGCCAGCAGCTTGGTAATTGAGCAGTTCTTC. Encoded protein: CASSLVIEQFF.